The source of this T cell receptor (beta chain) is a study of CD8 T cells in Susac syndrome. About the research overall: Clinical remission applied to fewer than ten sequenced Susac syndrome patients, and about six had active disease.

RNA totalling roughly 0.45 to 1 ug underwent reverse transcription with random hexamers. The CDR3 of TCR beta was amplified by immunoSEQ multiplex PCR across 54 Vbeta and 13 Jbeta. A single record per CDR3 protein comes from TCRdb applying MiXCR to the immunoSEQ multiplex PCR reads. The sample records hundreds of thousands of distinct CDR3 sequences, almost 97% being singletons. Sequencing of TCR beta was performed on blood CD8+ T cells and on blood CD4+ T cells. V lost 6 bases, J lost 1 base, and 18 bases lay in between. The CDR3 is made up of 16 amino acids. Germline lookup yields CDR1 MGHRA and CDR2 YSYEKL.

The sequence came from a human donor with Susac syndrome. Sequencing was carried out using CD4+ T cells from PBMCs. This chain connects TRBV4-1 to TRBJ2-5; D might be TRBD1 or TRBD2, each matching 5 bases. The CDR3 sequence is CASRGSRGNIQETQYF. The DNA for the CDR3 is TGCGCCAGCAGGGGGAGTAGGGGAAACATCCAAGAGACCCAGTACTTC.